This passage covers 9 T cell receptor beta chains from one sample sequenced in a study of T cell responses to AZD1222 COVID-19 vaccine. Produced via immunoSEQ multiplex PCR; TCRdb's table is partial and in-frame only. The data hold some 30,000 clones, with approximately 90% observed a single time. Specimen: peripheral blood, collected on day 0 of AZD1222 vaccination. Every receptor here comes from an adult in good health.

The chain carries TRBV12-3 or TRBV12-4 and TRBJ2-5, with D perhaps matching TRBD1 (5 bases). V lost 2 bases and J lost 5, with 9 bases in between. The length of the CDR3 is 13 residues. The chain's CDR3 is CASSLQGWETQYF. The DNA for the CDR3 is TGTGCCAGCAGTTTACAGGGTTGGGAGACCCAGTACTTC.

The DNA for the CDR3 is TGTGCCAGCAGCGCTAGCGGGTCTGGAAACACCATATATTTT. This codes for CASSASGSGNTIYF. This rearrangement joins TRBV6-5 to TRBJ1-3; no firm D call. The CDR3 totals 14 residues. Germline CDR1 is MNHEY and CDR2 is SVGAGI. Trimming took 6 bases from V and 1 from J, leaving 10 bases between them.

The chain couples TRBV5-1 to TRBJ1-2, with unresolved D. The V end was cut by 1 base, the J end by 8 bases, with 12 bases between. This CDR3 spans 13 amino acids. CDR1 and CDR2 from the germline V gene are SGHRS and YFSETQ. CDR3 region: CASSLNGPGGYTF. The CDR3 region has the DNA TGCGCCAGCAGCTTGAACGGGCCAGGAGGCTACACCTTC.

The chain is built from TRBV7-9 and TRBJ1-1, with 7 nucleotides matching TRBD1. CDR3 length: 14 amino acids. V was clipped by 4 bases and J by 1 base; unmatched bases: 3. From germline, CDR1 is SEHNR and CDR2 FQNEAQ (reference sequence). The CDR3 loop reads CASSSGQPNTEAFF. The CDR3 region has the DNA TGTGCCAGCAGCTCGGGACAGCCGAACACTGAAGCTTTCTTT.

This clone was observed once. The chain combines TRBV4-2 with TRBJ2-5; unclear D gene. Germline CDR1 reads LGHNA; CDR2 reads YNFKEQ. The CDR3 is 14 amino acids. Trimming stripped 1 base from V and 2 bases from J, with 8 bases between. The CDR3 DNA is TGTGCCAGCAGCCAAGCCCTGGAACAAGAGACCCAGTACTTC. This translates into CASSQALEQETQYF.

The chain joins TRBV6-5 to TRBJ1-2, with D perhaps TRBD1 (6 bases). The V and J ends lost 6 bases and 2 bases respectively, with 13 bases between them. CDR1 is MNHEY and CDR2 is SVGAGI in the germline V gene. This CDR3 is built from 14 residues. CDR3 sequence reads: CASRRRGINYGYTF. Written as DNA, the CDR3 is TGTGCCAGCAGACGCAGGGGCATCAACTATGGCTACACCTTC.

V gene TRBV18 combines with J gene TRBJ1-2; D uncertain. The germline V and J ends were trimmed by 3 bases and 0 bases, with 8 bases remaining between them. CDR3 length: 14 residues. Germline loops: CDR1 KGHSH, CDR2 LQKENI. The CDR3 DNA sequence: TGTGCCAGCTCACCCGGCGCCACTAACTATGGCTACACCTTC. Translated: CASSPGATNYGYTF.

The chain combines TRBV5-6 with TRBJ2-1; D perhaps matches TRBD2 (5 bases). From germline, CDR1 is SGHDT and CDR2 YYEEEE. The length of the CDR3 is 15 residues. Trimming stripped 0 bases from V and 1 base from J, with 8 bases between. In DNA, the CDR3 is TGTGCCAGCAGCTTGGAAGAGGGATCCTACAATGAGCAGTTCTTC. It specifies CASSLEEGSYNEQFF. Full variable domain (missing parts from reference TRBV5-6 and TRBJ2-1): DAGVTQSPTHLIKTRGQQVTLRCSPKSGHDTVSWYQQALGQGPQFIFQYYEEEERQRGNFPDRFSGHQFPNYSSELNVNALLLGDSALYLCASSLEEGSYNEQFFGPGTRLTVL.

This rearrangement joins TRBV12-3 or TRBV12-4 to TRBJ1-3; D ambiguous. V was shortened by 5 bases and J by 8 bases, with 13 bases between the two germline ends. The CDR3 consists of 13 residues. CDR3 nucleotides: TGTGCCAGCAGTCCGGGAGGAAGGGACACCATATATTTT. Translated, it gives CASSPGGRDTIYF.